The 30 T cell receptor beta chains presented below share a single source sample, sequenced in a study of Ad26.COV2.S vaccination and SARS-CoV-2 variants. Specified treatment: 15 to 20 received Ad26.COV2.S at low or high dose, single or two shots; five or six received placebo; per-sample allocation not given. Specimen acquisition occurred on day 63 following the initial vaccine or placebo injection. Some clones are missing from TCRdb's copy, which holds only in-frame ones; the method was immunoSEQ multiplex PCR. This table has a few hundred thousand clones, 90% appearing once. Sequenced material: peripheral blood, taken in a trial of Ad26.COV2.S vaccine versus placebo. The receptor set was obtained from a person aged 18-60 years who received the Ad26.COV2.S COVID-19 vaccine or a placebo.

The J gene is TRBJ2-1, the V gene TRBV27, with 7 positions matching TRBD2. The CDR3 totals 15 residues. CDR1 MNHEY and CDR2 SMNVEV come from the germline V gene (reference sequence). The V and J ends lost 2 bases and 4 bases, in that order; junction bases with no gene match: 5. The CDR3 sequence: CASSLVRTRYNEQFF. The CDR3 DNA reads as TGTGCCAGCAGTTTAGTCCGGACTAGATACAATGAGCAGTTCTTC.

The chain is built from TRBV11-2 and TRBJ2-7; 8 nucleotides line up with TRBD2. Germline assignment: CDR1 SGHAT and CDR2 FQNNGV. This CDR3 has 14 residues. V shed 3 bases and J 4 bases; nucleotides not matched to a gene: 5. The CDR3 sequence: CASSFGLASYEQYF. The CDR3 DNA is TGTGCCAGCAGCTTTGGACTAGCATCGTACGAGCAGTACTTC.

The chain employs TRBV5-1 and TRBJ1-6; 10 bases map to TRBD1. The CDR3 is 15 amino acids. V was pared by 4 bases and J by 10 bases, with 8 bases of the junction left unmatched. CDR1 and CDR2 (germline): SGHRS, YFSETQ. In DNA, the CDR3 is TGCGCCAGCAGCCGGGACAGGGGAGGTTGGTCACCCCTCCACTTT. Residues: CASSRDRGGWSPLHF. Using reference TRBV5-1 and TRBJ1-6 for the parts outside the CDR3, the full variable domain is KAGVTQTPRYLIKTRGQQVTLSCSPISGHRSVSWYQQTPGQGLQFLFEYFSETQRNKGNFPGRFSGRQFSNSRSEMNVSTLELGDSALYLCASSRDRGGWSPLHFGNGTRLTVT.

The CDR3 coding sequence is TGCGCCAGCAGCTTGCGTGGTGGCTCTGGGGCCAACGTCCTGACTTTC. Its translation is CASSLRGGSGANVLTF. The chain employs TRBV5-1 and TRBJ2-6; no reliable D call. The CDR3 has 16 residues. V was pared by 1 base and J by 0 bases, with 8 bases between. Germline V lookup: CDR1 SGHRS, CDR2 YFSETQ.

The rearrangement joins TRBV18 to TRBJ1-2; D gene ambiguous. Between the trimmed V and J ends, which lost 4 bases and 2 bases, there was a span of 14 bases. Germline CDR1 KGHSH, CDR2 LQKENI. This CDR3 is 15 amino acids long. The CDR3: CASSLQTADNYGYTF. DNA for the CDR3: TGTGCCAGCTCACTCCAGACGGCAGACAACTATGGCTACACCTTC.

The chain employs TRBV4-1 and TRBJ1-2; the D gene is possibly TRBD1 (5 bases). Per the germline V gene, CDR1 is MGHRA and CDR2 is YSYEKL. The V gene lost 0 bases and the J gene lost 4 bases, with 9 bases spanning the gap. This CDR3 has 14 residues. CDR3 sequence reads: CASSQDWGPYGYTF. CDR3 sequence (DNA): TGCGCCAGCAGCCAAGATTGGGGCCCCTATGGCTACACCTTC.

The V call is TRBV11-2, the J call TRBJ2-2; maybe TRBD1 (6 bases). Deletions cut 2 bases from V and 6 bases from J, with 13 bases between. Germline lookup yields CDR1 SGHAT and CDR2 FQNNGV. This CDR3 contains 15 residues. The CDR3 spells CASSLQQGVSGELFF. CDR3 in DNA: TGTGCCAGCAGCTTACAACAGGGAGTTTCCGGGGAGCTGTTTTTT.

The count of this clone is one. The chain has TRBV7-9 and TRBJ1-1; TRBD1 is a possible D gene (5 bases). Germline lookup yields CDR1 SEHNR and CDR2 FQNEAQ (reference sequence). The CDR3 is 12 residues long. V was cut by 11 bases and J by 8 bases, with 18 bases left in between. CDR3 nucleotide sequence: TGTGCCGTTGAGGGACTCCGTGAGGAAGCTTTCTTT. Amino acids: CAVEGLREEAFF.

As DNA, the CDR3 is TGTGCCAGCAGCTTGATTAGCATGGAGGCGCAGTATTTT. It translates to CASSLISMEAQYF. This chain joins TRBV5-6 and TRBJ2-3; D is perhaps TRBD2 (5 bases). The germline V gene has CDR1 SGHDT and CDR2 YYEEEE. V gave up 1 base and J gave up 10 bases, with 13 bases separating them. The length of the CDR3 is 13 residues.

This clone was recorded once. The chain employs TRBV27 and TRBJ2-2; 9 bases line up with TRBD1. This CDR3 is built from 16 residues. After removal of 5 bases from V and 2 bases from J, the junction contained 6 bases not matched to a gene. Germline V gives CDR1 MNHEY, CDR2 SMNVEV (reference sequence). CDR3 residues: CASSMGQGFNTGELFF. DNA for the CDR3: TGTGCCAGCAGTATGGGACAGGGTTTCAACACCGGGGAGCTGTTTTTT.

V usage is TRBV5-5 and J usage is TRBJ1-4; perhaps TRBD1 as D (6 bases). Germline CDR1 reads SGHKS; CDR2 reads YYEKEE (reference sequence). Trimming pared 4 bases from V and 8 bases from J, leaving 18 bases between. The CDR3 extends over 15 amino acids. CDR3 in amino acids: CASSIEAGDREKLFF. The CDR3 region has the DNA TGTGCCAGCAGCATTGAAGCAGGGGATCGCGAAAAACTGTTTTTT.

The chain links TRBV28 to TRBJ2-5; TRBD1 agrees at 7 bases. Germline V gene lookup returns CDR1 MDHEN and CDR2 SYDVKM. With 3 bases clipped from V and 5 bases from J, the junction kept 6 bases outside the gene matches. The CDR3 covers 14 residues. The CDR3 sequence: CASSFGQVEETQYF. The CDR3 DNA reads as TGTGCCAGCAGTTTCGGACAGGTGGAGGAGACCCAGTACTTC.

This chain connects TRBV6-5 to TRBJ1-2; D possibly corresponds to TRBD1 (6 bases). Trimming left V 8 bases short and J 3 bases short, with 19 bases between. Germline loops: CDR1 MNHEY, CDR2 SVGAGI. CDR3 length equals 15 residues. The CDR3, as DNA: TGTGCCAGCGGAACTCGGACGGGGGGGCACTATGGCTACACCTTC. Translated: CASGTRTGGHYGYTF.

In the case of this clone: Distinct nucleotide sequences in the sample also encode this CDR3. The chain is built from TRBV28 and TRBJ1-2, with D hard to call. Trimming shortened V by 2 bases and J by 5 bases, and 6 bases separated the two germline ends. Germline V gene data show CDR1 as MDHEN and CDR2 as SYDVKM. There are 12 residues in the CDR3. CDR3 in amino acids: CASSLRGYGYTF. As DNA, the CDR3 is TGTGCCAGCAGTTTACGGGGTTATGGCTACACCTTC.

The chain employs TRBV14 and TRBJ2-7; 11 positions match TRBD2. This CDR3 spans 15 amino acids. V was clipped by 4 bases and J by 7 bases; unmatched bases: 9. Looked up from germline, CDR1 is SGHDN and CDR2 is FVKESK. CDR3 protein: CASSPIAGGPQEQYF. The DNA of the CDR3 is TGTGCCAGCAGCCCAATAGCGGGAGGGCCCCAGGAGCAGTACTTC. The full variable domain, its missing parts supplied by reference TRBV14 and TRBJ2-7, is EAGVTQFPSHSVIEKGQTVTLRCDPISGHDNLYWYRRVMGKEIKFLLHFVKESKQDESGMPNNRFLAERTGGTYSTLKVQPAELEDSGVYFCASSPIAGGPQEQYFGPGTRLTVT.

This chain links TRBV6-2 or TRBV6-3 with TRBJ1-4; D gene ambiguous. V was clipped by 0 bases and J by 0 bases, with 11 bases between them. Germline lookup yields CDR1 MNHEY and CDR2 SVGEGT. This CDR3 contains 17 residues. CDR3 DNA: TGTGCCAGCAGTTACTCCCCCGAGATGGCAACTAATGAAAAACTGTTTTTT. It specifies CASSYSPEMATNEKLFF.

The chain employs TRBV9 and TRBJ2-5; 7 bases are a match to TRBD2. After removal of 3 bases from V and 3 bases from J, the junction contained 8 bases not matched to a gene. Germline-derived CDR1 and CDR2 are SGDLS and YYNGEE. The CDR3 covers 15 residues. DNA of the CDR3: TGTGCCAGCAGCGCCACGCTAGCGGACAAAGAGACCCAGTACTTC. This codes for CASSATLADKETQYF.

The chain has TRBV11-3 and TRBJ2-4, with TRBD2 as a possible D gene (6 bases). Germline V gene data show CDR1 as SGHNT and CDR2 as YENEEA. The CDR3 extends over 16 amino acids. The ends were cut back, 2 bases at V and 1 base at J, with 12 bases in the middle. CDR3 sequence: CASSLRGAGAKNIQYF. CDR3 nucleotides: TGTGCCAGCAGCTTACGCGGGGCTGGGGCCAAAAACATTCAGTACTTC.

The V and J genes are TRBV5-4 and TRBJ2-1; D possibly corresponds to TRBD1 (5 bases). The germline V gene encodes CDR1 SGHNT and CDR2 YYREEE (reference sequence). Trimming stripped 1 base from V and 12 bases from J, with 17 bases between. The CDR3 has 14 residues. Here the CDR3 reads CASSLRTPLTGQFF. The CDR3 DNA reads TGTGCCAGCAGCTTGAGGACACCCCTAACCGGGCAGTTCTTC.

The chain links TRBV7-2 to TRBJ2-3; 8 bases match TRBD2. This CDR3 is 12 amino acids long. The ends lost 5 bases at V and 11 bases at J; junction bases unmatched: 6. Looked up from germline, CDR1 is SGHTA and CDR2 is FQGNSA. Written as DNA, the CDR3 is TGTGCCAGCAGCCCGCGGGGGGCAGGGCAGTATTTT. Its translation: CASSPRGAGQYF.

The chain employs TRBV5-1 and TRBJ2-5; 12 positions match TRBD1. CDR1 is SGHRS, CDR2 YFSETQ, per germline. The V and J ends lost 3 bases and 2 bases, in that order; junction bases with no gene match: 2. The CDR3 runs to 15 residues. Written as DNA, the CDR3 is TGCGCCAGCAGCTCGGGACAGGGGGCTCAAGAGACCCAGTACTTC. It translates to CASSSGQGAQETQYF.

The chain uses TRBV28 and TRBJ1-2; TRBD1 might be the D (6 bases). The germline CDR1 and CDR2 sequences are MDHEN and SYDVKM. With 7 bases removed from V and 5 bases from J, the gap between germline ends came to 26 bases. There are 17 residues in the CDR3. CDR3 nucleotides: TGTGCCAGCACAGGAAGTGGTATGGGGGGCGCTGGATATGGCTACACCTTC. This codes for CASTGSGMGGAGYGYTF.

This sequence joins TRBV7-6 and TRBJ1-5, with D perhaps matching TRBD1 (6 bases). V was clipped by 5 bases and J by 3 bases, with 14 bases between them. Germline V lookup: CDR1 SGHVS, CDR2 FNYEAQ. The CDR3 runs 15 residues. The CDR3 region has the DNA TGTGCCAGCAGCCCACTTGAGGGGGTCAATCAGCCCCAGCATTTT. Its protein is CASSPLEGVNQPQHF. Variable domain in full (rest from reference TRBV7-6 and TRBJ1-5): GAGVSQSPRYKVTKRGQDVALRCDPISGHVSLYWYRQALGQGPEFLTYFNYEAQQDKSGLPNDRFSAERPEGSISTLTIQRTEQRDSAMYRCASSPLEGVNQPQHFGDGTRLSIL.

This clone was seen just once. The chain carries TRBV28 and TRBJ1-1; a weak D match, TRBD1 (6 bases). Germline V lookup: CDR1 MDHEN, CDR2 SYDVKM. There are 14 residues in the CDR3. V shed 5 bases and J shed 11 bases, with 21 bases lying between them. CDR3: CASSPSHRGDLAFF. CDR3 bases: TGTGCCAGCAGTCCTTCACATAGGGGGGATCTCGCTTTCTTT.

This clone was seen a few times. This chain connects TRBV12-3 or TRBV12-4 to TRBJ2-1; no clear D. CDR3 length: 13 amino acids. V dropped 5 bases and J dropped 4 bases, with 9 bases sitting between them. CDR3 protein: CASSPVLYNEQFF. The DNA of the CDR3 is TGTGCCAGCAGTCCCGTCTTATACAATGAGCAGTTCTTC.

This chain joins TRBV5-8 and TRBJ1-2; D might be TRBD1 (5 bases). This CDR3 region has 16 residues. Looked up from germline, CDR1 is SGHTS and CDR2 is YDEGEE. The V end lost 1 base, the J end lost 5 bases, and 18 bases lay between the germline ends. The CDR3 DNA reads TGTGCCAGCAGCTTGATGGTTCGGGGCCCGGGGTATGGCTACACCTTC. Its translation is CASSLMVRGPGYGYTF.

The CDR3, as DNA: TGTGCCAGCAGTTACTCGTCTGGGGAAACAGATACGCAGTATTTT. Translating gives CASSYSSGETDTQYF. The chain links TRBV6-5 to TRBJ2-3; D call uncertain. The germline gives CDR1 MNHEY, CDR2 SVGAGI. The CDR3 runs to 15 residues. V gave up 0 bases and J gave up 3 bases, with 10 bases separating them.

The chain carries TRBV3-1 (or the pseudogene TRBV3-2) and TRBJ2-7; D not resolved. This CDR3 has 14 amino acids. The V gene's germline CDR1 is LGHDT and CDR2 YNNKEL (reference sequence). V shed 4 bases and J shed 2 bases, with 12 bases lying between them. DNA of the CDR3: TGTGCCAGCAGCCCGGCAACATTCCCCTACGAGCAGTACTTC. Translated: CASSPATFPYEQYF.

The chain couples TRBV2 to TRBJ2-7; 9 bases are shared with TRBD1. Germline V gives CDR1 SNHLY, CDR2 FYNNEI. V lost 4 bases to trimming and J lost 0 bases; unmatched junction nucleotides: 7. CDR3 length equals 16 residues. CDR3 in amino acids: CASSALDRGLSYEQYF. For the CDR3, the DNA is TGTGCCAGCAGTGCCTTGGACAGGGGCCTCTCCTACGAGCAGTACTTC.

The gene calls are TRBV7-2 and TRBJ2-3; 7 nucleotides line up with TRBD2. Germline CDR1 and CDR2: SGHTA and FQGNSA. V lost 0 bases, J lost 6 bases, and 6 bases stayed unmatched. There are 15 residues in the CDR3. Written as DNA, the CDR3 is TGTGCCAGCAGCTTAGCGGCGGGAGTGGGGGATACGCAGTATTTT. Protein: CASSLAAGVGDTQYF.